This TCR beta chain was documented in a study of blood T cells in healthy people across ages. Study-level results: Older individuals had lower TCR beta diversity per million T cells (the decline was roughly linear).

A second PCR of roughly 7 to 11 cycles used a sample-barcoded 5' primer and a J-beta primer mix. Each cDNA molecule received a tag from a template-switch adaptor that had 12 random nucleotides. TCRdb called the 5' RACE reads again in MiXCR, with one record for every CDR3 protein. The sample has around 990,000 distinct CDR3 sequences, about 25% seen once. Germline assignment: CDR1 SEHNR and CDR2 FQNEAQ (reference sequence). The CDR3 contains 15 residues. Every donor provided approximately 9.2 milliliters of peripheral blood. Worth noting for this clonotype: The antigen is unknown. At one end the junction does not follow the germline gene, possibly because of a read error.

These same data were also listed under a study on T cells of mothers and their children. As that report states: The data showed no persistent microchimeric T cell clones.

This chain links TRBV7-9 with TRBJ2-1, with a tentative D call TRBD1 (5 bases). The sequence was collected from a girl aged 2 to 10 in good health. The specimen sequenced was blood. The CDR3, as DNA: TGTGCCAACAGCTCACGACAGACGACCTACAATGAGCAGTTCTTC. Residues: CANSSRQTTYNEQFF.